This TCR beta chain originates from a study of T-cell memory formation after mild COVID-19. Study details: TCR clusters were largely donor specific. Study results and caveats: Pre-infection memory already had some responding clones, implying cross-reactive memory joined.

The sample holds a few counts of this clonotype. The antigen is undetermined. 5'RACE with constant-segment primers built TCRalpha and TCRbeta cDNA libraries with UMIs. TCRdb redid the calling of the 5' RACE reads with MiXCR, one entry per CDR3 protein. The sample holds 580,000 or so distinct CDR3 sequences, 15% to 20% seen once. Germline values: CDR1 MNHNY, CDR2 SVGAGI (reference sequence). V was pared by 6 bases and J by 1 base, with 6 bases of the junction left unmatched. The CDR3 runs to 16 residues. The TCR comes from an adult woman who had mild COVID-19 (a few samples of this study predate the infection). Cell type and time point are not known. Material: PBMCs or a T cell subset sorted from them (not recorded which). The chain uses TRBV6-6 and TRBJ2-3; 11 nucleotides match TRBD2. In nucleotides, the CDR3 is TGTGCCAGCAGCTCTAGCGGGGGGCGGGGCACAGATACGCAGTATTTT. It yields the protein CASSSSGGRGTDTQYF.